This TCR beta chain originates from a study of beta chain features in type 1 diabetes (dated by TCRdb to 2016 to 2019). Broadly, across the study: Mean age, gender distribution, total cell number and subset yield were not different between patients and healthy donors. A total of 85 million to 110 million sorted cells were examined across all samples, and RNA yield correlated strongly with the number of cells per subset. In the study, recently diagnosed type 1 diabetes patients and matched healthy donors were compared on the TCRB repertoires of their sorted circulating CD4+ T cell subsets. Whereas all 28 donors provided naive and central memory subsets, regulatory and stem cell-like memory subsets were isolated from just 8 patients and roughly 8 healthy donors. Broad study findings and their caveats: Because small numbers of individuals were included in the HLA sub-analyses, any influence of HLA type on TCRB rearrangement was left unresolved. Because cDNA was sequenced instead of genomic DNA, highly expressing activated cells could be over-represented, though the groups showed no difference in activation or CD3 levels. Naive, central memory and regulatory TCRB repertoires appeared more similar among patients than among healthy donors. At VDJ recombination sites, patients with type 1 diabetes made fewer insertions and deleted more nucleotides, a pattern implying thymic rearrangement abnormalities. Shorter templates might have been favored by PCR, but patient and control samples were amplified and corrected together, so both groups would have been affected equally by any skew. In all four CD4+ subsets, TCRB CDR3 length was moderately but significantly shorter in type 1 diabetes patients.

On this clone: Its recognized antigen is unknown. There are no base qualities to consult, and no much larger clone falls within one base.

The High Capacity cDNA Reverse Transcription Kit was used to reverse transcribe all of the isolated RNA, meaning that expressed TCRB transcripts were what got sequenced. Deep immunoSEQ sequencing was applied to naive, central memory and regulatory T cell samples, giving an average of about 3.7 million total reads per sample. After sorted cells were lysed in RLT buffer, RNA was extracted with DNase-treated RNeasy Micro or Mini kits, with the choice depending on cell number. Each cell subset was processed separately to prevent cross-contamination, with patient and healthy donor samples processed together. The immunoSEQ multiplex PCR was used to amplify TCRB sequences from cDNA, yielding 87-bp fragments that span the CDR3 region. The amplicons were sequenced using the Illumina HiSeq platform. The study's own analysis went as follows. PCR bias was corrected computationally using synthetic template baselines, and reads within Hamming distance 2 were collapsed, with unmergeable singletons discarded. Reads were aligned against IMGT to assign V, D and J genes, CDR3 length and insertions or deletions at six rearrangement sites. Clonotype counts were normalized to sorted cell number within each subset before computing true diversity and Gini coefficients with the tcR R package. The overlap coefficient, calculated on TCRB nucleotide sequences, was used to quantify repertoire sharing. Held by TCRdb, this immuneACCESS table contains in-frame sequences only and omits some clones. Under half of the omission traces to an unresolved V gene where checked; the cause of the rest is unknown. That table supplies the V and J calls and clone size; D and trimming were determined from the DNA. The sample contains hundreds of thousands of clones, roughly 8% of them found a single time. The biggest ten clones account for 0.44% of the sample.

V and J are truncated by 5 bases and 3 bases respectively, leaving an intervening sequence of 14 bases. Per the germline V gene, SGHAT is the CDR1 and FQNNGV is the CDR2. The CDR3, from cysteine to phenylalanine, totals 15 residues. This entry keeps only the CDR3 DNA: 45 bases, framed from base 1. From each donor, a single peripheral blood sample of 100 to 150 mL on average was drawn into heparinised tubes. Naive, central memory, regulatory and stem cell-like memory CD4+ T cells were sorted on a BD FACSAria II using a panel including CD45RO, CCR7, CD25, CD127, CD95 and CD27. A purity above 98% was achieved for all sorted populations. PBMCs were isolated immediately by Lymphoprep density gradient centrifugation and stained directly without culture. So that batch effects would be minimized, each experiment stained and sorted samples in pairs, pairing one healthy donor with one patient.

The sequence joins TRBV11-2 to TRBJ2-4, with a weak D call of TRBD1 (5 bases match). This clonotype was sampled from a woman in her late teens or twenties in good health. The specimen sequenced was central memory CD4+ T cells from blood. The CDR3 amino acid sequence is: CASSQVGHLKNIQYF. The DNA sequence is TGTGCCAGCAGCCAAGTCGGACACCTCAAAAACATTCAGTACTTC.